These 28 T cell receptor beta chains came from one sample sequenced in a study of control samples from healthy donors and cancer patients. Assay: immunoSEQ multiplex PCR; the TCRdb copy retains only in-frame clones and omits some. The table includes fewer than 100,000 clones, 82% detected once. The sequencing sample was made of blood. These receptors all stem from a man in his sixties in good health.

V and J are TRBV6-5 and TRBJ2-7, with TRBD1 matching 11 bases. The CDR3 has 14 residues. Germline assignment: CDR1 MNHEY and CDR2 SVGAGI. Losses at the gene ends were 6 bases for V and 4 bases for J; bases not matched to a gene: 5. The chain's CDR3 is CASRPGTGGYEQYF. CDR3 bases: TGTGCCAGCAGACCCGGGACAGGGGGTTACGAGCAGTACTTC.

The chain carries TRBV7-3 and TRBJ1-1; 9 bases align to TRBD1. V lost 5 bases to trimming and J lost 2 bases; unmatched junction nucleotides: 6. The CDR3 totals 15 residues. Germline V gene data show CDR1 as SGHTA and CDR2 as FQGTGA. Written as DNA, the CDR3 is TGTGCCAGCAGCCCCGGGACAGGGCCCAACACTGAAGCTTTCTTT. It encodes CASSPGTGPNTEAFF.

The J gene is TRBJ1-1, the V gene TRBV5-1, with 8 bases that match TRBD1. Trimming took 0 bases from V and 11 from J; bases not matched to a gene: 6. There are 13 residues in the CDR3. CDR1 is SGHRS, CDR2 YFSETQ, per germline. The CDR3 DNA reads TGCGCCAGCAGCTTGGAGGGACAGGCCGCGGCTTTCTTT. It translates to CASSLEGQAAAFF.

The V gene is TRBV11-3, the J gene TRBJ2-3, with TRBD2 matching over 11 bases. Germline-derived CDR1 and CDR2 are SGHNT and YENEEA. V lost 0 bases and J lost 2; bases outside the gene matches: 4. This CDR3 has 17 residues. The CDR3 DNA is TGTGCCAGCAGCTTAGATCCTAGCGGGGGGTTCACAGATACGCAGTATTTT. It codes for CASSLDPSGGFTDTQYF.

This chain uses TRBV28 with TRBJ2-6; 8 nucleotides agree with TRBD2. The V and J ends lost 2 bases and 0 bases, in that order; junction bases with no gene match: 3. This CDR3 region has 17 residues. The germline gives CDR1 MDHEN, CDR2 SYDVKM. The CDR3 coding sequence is TGTGCCAGCAGTTTAGCGGGAGGTTACTCTGGGGCCAACGTCCTGACTTTC. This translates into CASSLAGGYSGANVLTF.

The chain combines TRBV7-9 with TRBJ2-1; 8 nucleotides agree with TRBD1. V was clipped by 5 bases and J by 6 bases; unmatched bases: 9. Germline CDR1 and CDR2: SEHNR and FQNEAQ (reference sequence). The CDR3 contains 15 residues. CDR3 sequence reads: CASSVRQGFGNEQFF. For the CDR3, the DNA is TGTGCCAGCAGCGTCCGACAGGGGTTCGGCAATGAGCAGTTCTTC.

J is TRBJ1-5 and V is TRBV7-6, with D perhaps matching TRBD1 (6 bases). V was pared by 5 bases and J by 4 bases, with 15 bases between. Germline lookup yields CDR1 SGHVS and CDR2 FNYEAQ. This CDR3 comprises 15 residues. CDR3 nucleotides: TGTGCCAGCAGCATCGAACAGGGCTTTAATCAGCCCCAGCATTTT. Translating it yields CASSIEQGFNQPQHF. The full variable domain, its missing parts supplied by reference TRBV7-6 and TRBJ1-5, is GAGVSQSPRYKVTKRGQDVALRCDPISGHVSLYWYRQALGQGPEFLTYFNYEAQQDKSGLPNDRFSAERPEGSISTLTIQRTEQRDSAMYRCASSIEQGFNQPQHFGDGTRLSIL.

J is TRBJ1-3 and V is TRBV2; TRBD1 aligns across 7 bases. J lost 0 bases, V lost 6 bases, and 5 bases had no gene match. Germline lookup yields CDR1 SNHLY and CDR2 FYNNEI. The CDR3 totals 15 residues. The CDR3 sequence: CASRFDRVSGNTIYF. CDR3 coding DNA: TGTGCCAGCAGATTCGACAGGGTCTCTGGAAACACCATATATTTT.

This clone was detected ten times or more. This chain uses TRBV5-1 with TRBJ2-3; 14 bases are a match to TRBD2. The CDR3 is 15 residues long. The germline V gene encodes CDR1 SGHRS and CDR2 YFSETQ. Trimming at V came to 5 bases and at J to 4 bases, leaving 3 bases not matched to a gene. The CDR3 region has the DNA TGCGCCAGCAGGGCGGGACTAGCGGGGGCAGATACGCAGTATTTT. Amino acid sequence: CASRAGLAGADTQYF.

CDR3 DNA: TGTGCCAGCAGTGACTCGGGACAGGGGGCAGATACGCAGTATTTT. This sequence encodes CASSDSGQGADTQYF. V is TRBV6-4 and J is TRBJ2-3; 11 bases fit TRBD1. Germline CDR1 reads MRHNA; CDR2 reads SNTAGT. After removal of 0 bases from V and 4 bases from J, the junction contained 0 bases not matched to a gene. The CDR3 extends over 15 amino acids.

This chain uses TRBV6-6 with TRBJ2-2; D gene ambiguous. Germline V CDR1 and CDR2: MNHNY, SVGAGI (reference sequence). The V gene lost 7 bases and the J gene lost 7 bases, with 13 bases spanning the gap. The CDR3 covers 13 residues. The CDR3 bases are TGTGCCAGCAACCCCAGAAGGGACGGGGAGCTGTTTTTT. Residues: CASNPRRDGELFF.

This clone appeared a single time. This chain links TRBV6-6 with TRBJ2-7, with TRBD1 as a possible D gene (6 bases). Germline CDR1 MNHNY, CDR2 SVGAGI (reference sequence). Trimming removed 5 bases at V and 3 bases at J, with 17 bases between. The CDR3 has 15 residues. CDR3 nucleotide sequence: TGTGCCAGCAGTAAACAGGGACCGATCAACTACGAGCAGTACTTC. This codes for CASSKQGPINYEQYF.

The CDR3: CASSLVSGQGRNEQFF. CDR3 bases: TGTGCCAGCAGTTTAGTATCGGGACAGGGACGGAATGAGCAGTTCTTC. This chain connects TRBV28 to TRBJ2-1; 9 nucleotides align to TRBD1. V was clipped by 2 bases and J by 7 bases; unmatched bases: 9. The CDR3 consists of 16 residues. CDR1 and CDR2 (germline): MDHEN, SYDVKM.

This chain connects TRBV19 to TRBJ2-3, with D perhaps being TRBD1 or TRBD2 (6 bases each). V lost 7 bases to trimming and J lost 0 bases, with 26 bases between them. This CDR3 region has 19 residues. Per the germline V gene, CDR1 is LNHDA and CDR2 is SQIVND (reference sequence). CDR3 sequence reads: CASTTNRGGLTGSTDTQYF. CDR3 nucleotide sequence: TGTGCCAGTACCACAAACCGGGGAGGATTAACAGGGAGCACAGATACGCAGTATTTT.

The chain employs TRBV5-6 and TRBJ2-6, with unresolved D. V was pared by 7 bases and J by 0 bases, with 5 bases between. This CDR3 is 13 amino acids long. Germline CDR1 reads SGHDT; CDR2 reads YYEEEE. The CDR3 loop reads CASVTSGANVLTF. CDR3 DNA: TGTGCCAGCGTAACCTCTGGGGCCAACGTCCTGACTTTC. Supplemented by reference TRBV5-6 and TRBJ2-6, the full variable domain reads DAGVTQSPTHLIKTRGQQVTLRCSPKSGHDTVSWYQQALGQGPQFIFQYYEEEERQRGNFPDRFSGHQFPNYSSELNVNALLLGDSALYLCASVTSGANVLTFGAGSRLTVL.

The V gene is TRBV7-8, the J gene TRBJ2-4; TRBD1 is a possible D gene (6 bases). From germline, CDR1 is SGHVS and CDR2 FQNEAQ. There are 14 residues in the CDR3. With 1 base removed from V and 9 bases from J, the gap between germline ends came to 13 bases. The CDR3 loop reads CASSLDVQGSIQYF. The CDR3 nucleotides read TGTGCCAGCAGCTTAGACGTACAGGGTAGCATTCAGTACTTC.

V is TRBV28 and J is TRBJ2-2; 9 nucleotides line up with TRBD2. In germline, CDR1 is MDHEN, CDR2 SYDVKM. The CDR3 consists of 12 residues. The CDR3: CAGLAGSGELFF. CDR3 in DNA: TGTGCGGGGCTAGCGGGATCTGGGGAGCTGTTTTTT.

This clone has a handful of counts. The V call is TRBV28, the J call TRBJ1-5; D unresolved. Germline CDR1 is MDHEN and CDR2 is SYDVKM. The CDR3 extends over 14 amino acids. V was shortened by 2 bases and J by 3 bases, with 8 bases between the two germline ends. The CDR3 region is CASSLAGPNQPQHF. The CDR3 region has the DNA TGTGCCAGCAGTTTAGCAGGTCCCAATCAGCCCCAGCATTTT.

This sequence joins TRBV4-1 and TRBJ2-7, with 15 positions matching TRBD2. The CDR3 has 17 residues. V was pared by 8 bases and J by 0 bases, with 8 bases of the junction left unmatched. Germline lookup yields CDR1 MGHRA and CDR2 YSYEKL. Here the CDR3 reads CASSGLAGGPSSYEQYF. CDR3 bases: TGCGCCAGCTCAGGACTAGCGGGGGGGCCGAGCTCCTACGAGCAGTACTTC.

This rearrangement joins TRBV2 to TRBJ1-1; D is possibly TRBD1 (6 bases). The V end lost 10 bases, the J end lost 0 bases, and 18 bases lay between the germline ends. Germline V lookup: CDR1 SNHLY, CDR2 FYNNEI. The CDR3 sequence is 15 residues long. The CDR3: CAKRGAQTMNTEAFF. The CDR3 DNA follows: TGTGCCAAGAGGGGGGCACAGACCATGAACACTGAAGCTTTCTTT.

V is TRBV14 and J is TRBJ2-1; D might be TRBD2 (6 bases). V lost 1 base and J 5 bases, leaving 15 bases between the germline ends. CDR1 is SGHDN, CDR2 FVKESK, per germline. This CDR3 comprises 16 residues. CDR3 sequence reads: CASSQGMVGGNNEQFF. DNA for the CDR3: TGTGCCAGCAGCCAAGGGATGGTTGGGGGGAACAATGAGCAGTTCTTC.

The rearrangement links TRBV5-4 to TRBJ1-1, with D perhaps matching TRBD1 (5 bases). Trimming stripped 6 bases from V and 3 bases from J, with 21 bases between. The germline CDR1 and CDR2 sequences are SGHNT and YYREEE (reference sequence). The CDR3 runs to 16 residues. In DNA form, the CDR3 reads TGTGCCAGCACCATTCGGGGGGGGAGTTCGTACACTGAAGCTTTCTTT. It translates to CASTIRGGSSYTEAFF. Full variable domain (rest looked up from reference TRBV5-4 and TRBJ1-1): ETGVTQSPTHLIKTRGQQVTLRCSSQSGHNTVSWYQQALGQGPQFIFQYYREEENGRGNFPPRFSGLQFPNYSSELNVNALELDDSALYLCASTIRGGSSYTEAFFGQGTRLTVV.

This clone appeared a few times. For the CDR3, the DNA is TGTGCCAGCTCACCACCGAGGGGGAACACCGGGGAGCTGTTTTTT. As protein: CASSPPRGNTGELFF. V usage is TRBV18 and J usage is TRBJ2-2; D may correspond to TRBD1 or TRBD2 (5 bases each). This CDR3 spans 15 amino acids. The germline V gene encodes CDR1 KGHSH and CDR2 LQKENI. V lost 0 bases, J lost 1 base, and 6 bases lay in between.

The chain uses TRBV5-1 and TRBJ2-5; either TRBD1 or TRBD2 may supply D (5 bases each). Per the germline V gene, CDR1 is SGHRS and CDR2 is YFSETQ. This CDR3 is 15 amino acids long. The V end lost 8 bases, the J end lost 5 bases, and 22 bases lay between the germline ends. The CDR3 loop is CASSSGTSKSETQYF. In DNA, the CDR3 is TGCGCCAGTTCTTCCGGGACGTCTAAGTCGGAGACCCAGTACTTC.

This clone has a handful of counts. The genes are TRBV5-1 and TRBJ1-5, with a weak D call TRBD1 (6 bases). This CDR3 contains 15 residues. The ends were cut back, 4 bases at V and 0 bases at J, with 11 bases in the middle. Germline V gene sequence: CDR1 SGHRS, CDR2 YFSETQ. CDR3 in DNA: TGCGCCAGCAGCGTGACAGGATCTAGCAATCAGCCCCAGCATTTT. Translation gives CASSVTGSSNQPQHF.

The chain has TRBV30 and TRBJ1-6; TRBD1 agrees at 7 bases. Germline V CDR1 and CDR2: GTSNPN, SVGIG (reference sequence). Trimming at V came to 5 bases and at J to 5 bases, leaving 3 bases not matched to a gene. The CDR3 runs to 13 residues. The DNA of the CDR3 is TGTGCCTGGGCCCAGGGGGATAATTCACCCCTCCACTTT. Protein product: CAWAQGDNSPLHF.

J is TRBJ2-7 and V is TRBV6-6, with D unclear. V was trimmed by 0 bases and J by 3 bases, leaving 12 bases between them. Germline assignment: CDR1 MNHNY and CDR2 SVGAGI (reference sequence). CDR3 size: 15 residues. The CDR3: CASSYSPAGGYEQYF. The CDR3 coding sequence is TGTGCCAGCAGTTACTCGCCCGCCGGCGGCTACGAGCAGTACTTC.

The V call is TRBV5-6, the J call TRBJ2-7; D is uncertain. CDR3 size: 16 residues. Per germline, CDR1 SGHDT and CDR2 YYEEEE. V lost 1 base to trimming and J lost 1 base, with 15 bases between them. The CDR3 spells CASSLFLGLKSYEQYF. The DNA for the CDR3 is TGTGCCAGCAGCTTGTTTTTGGGCCTGAAGTCCTACGAGCAGTACTTC.